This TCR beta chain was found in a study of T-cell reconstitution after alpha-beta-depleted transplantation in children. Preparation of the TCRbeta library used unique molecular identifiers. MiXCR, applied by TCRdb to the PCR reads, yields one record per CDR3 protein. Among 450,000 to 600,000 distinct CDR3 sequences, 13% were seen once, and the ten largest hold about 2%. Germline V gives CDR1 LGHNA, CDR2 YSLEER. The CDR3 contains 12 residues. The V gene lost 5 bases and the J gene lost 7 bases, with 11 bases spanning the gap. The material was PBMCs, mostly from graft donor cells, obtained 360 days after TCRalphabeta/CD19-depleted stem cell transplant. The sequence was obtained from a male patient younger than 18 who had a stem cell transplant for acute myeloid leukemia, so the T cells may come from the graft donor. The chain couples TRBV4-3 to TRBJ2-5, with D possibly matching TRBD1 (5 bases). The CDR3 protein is CASSDRLGTQYF. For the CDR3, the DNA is TGCGCCAGCAGCGACAGACTGGGGACCCAGTACTTC.